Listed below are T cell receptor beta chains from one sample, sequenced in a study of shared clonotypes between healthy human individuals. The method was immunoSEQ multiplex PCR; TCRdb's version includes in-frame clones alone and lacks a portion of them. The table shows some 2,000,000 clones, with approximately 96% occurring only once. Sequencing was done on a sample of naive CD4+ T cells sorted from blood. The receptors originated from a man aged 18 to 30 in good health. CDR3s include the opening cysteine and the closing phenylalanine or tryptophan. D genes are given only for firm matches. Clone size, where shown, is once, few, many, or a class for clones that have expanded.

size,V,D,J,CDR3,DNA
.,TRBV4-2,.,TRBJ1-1,CASSQVGDTEAFF,TGTGCCAGCAGCCAAGTGGGGGACACTGAAGCTTTCTTT
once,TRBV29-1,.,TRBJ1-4,CSALRGRGEKLFF,TGCAGCGCCCTCAGGGGACGGGGAGAAAAACTGTTTTTT
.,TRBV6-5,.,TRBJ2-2,CASSYTPPGSAGELFF,TGTGCCAGCAGTTATACCCCCCCAGGGAGCGCCGGGGAGCTGTTTTTT
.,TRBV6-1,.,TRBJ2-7,CASSERASRSPNYEQYF,TGTGCCAGCAGTGAAAGGGCCAGTAGGTCCCCTAACTACGAGCAGTACTTC
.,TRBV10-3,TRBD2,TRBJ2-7,CAISVGLAGGYEQYF,TGTGCCATCAGCGTGGGACTAGCGGGAGGATACGAGCAGTACTTC
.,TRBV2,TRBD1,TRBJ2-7,CASSPGGAEQYF,TGTGCCAGCAGTCCAGGGGGCGCCGAGCAGTACTTC
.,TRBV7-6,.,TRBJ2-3,CASSPRPVRGTDTQYF,TGTGCCAGCAGCCCTAGGCCGGTTCGCGGCACAGATACGCAGTATTTT
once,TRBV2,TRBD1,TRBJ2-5,CASSGDRGRQETQYF,TGTGCCAGCAGTGGGGACAGGGGAAGACAAGAGACCCAGTACTTC
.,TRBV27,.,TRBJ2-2,CASSLGLDTGELFF,TGTGCCAGCAGTTTGGGACTCGACACCGGGGAGCTGTTTTTT
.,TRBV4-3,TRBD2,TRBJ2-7,CASSQEIAGVSYEQYF,TGCGCCAGCAGCCAAGAAATAGCGGGGGTCTCCTACGAGCAGTACTTC
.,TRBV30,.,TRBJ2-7,CAWSPSYEQYF,TGTGCCTGGAGTCCGTCTTACGAGCAGTACTTC
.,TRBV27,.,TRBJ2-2,CASSRRDQGTGELFF,TGTGCCAGCAGTCGTAGGGATCAAGGCACCGGGGAGCTGTTTTTT
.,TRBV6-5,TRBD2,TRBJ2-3,CASNRGGADTQYF,TGTGCCAGCAATCGGGGGGGCGCAGATACGCAGTATTTT
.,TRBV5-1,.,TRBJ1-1,CASSLGVVNTEAFF,TGCGCCAGCAGCTTGGGGGTGGTGAACACTGAAGCTTTCTTT
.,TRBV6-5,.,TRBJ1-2,CASRVQGSYGYTF,TGTGCCAGCAGGGTTCAGGGAAGCTATGGCTACACCTTC
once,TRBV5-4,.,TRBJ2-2,CASSLEGGELFF,TGTGCCAGCAGCTTGGAGGGCGGGGAGCTGTTTTTT
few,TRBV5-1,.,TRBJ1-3,CASSLGGSSGNTIYF,TGCGCCAGCAGCTTGGGGGGAAGCTCTGGAAACACCATATATTTT
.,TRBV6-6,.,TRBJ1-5,CASEATNQPQHF,TGTGCCAGCGAAGCTACCAATCAGCCCCAGCATTTT
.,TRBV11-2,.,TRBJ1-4,CASSLVGYNEKLFF,TGTGCCAGCAGCTTAGTCGGATATAATGAAAAACTGTTTTTT
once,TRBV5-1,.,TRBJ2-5,CASSLVKGRRWQGTQYF,TGCGCCAGCAGCTTGGTGAAGGGACGACGATGGCAAGGGACCCAGTACTTC
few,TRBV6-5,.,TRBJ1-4,CASSHGGSELFF,TGTGCCAGCAGTCACGGGGGATCCGAACTGTTTTTT
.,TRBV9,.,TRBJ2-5,CASSVRAGGSETQYF,TGTGCCAGCAGCGTAAGGGCAGGGGGGTCAGAGACCCAGTACTTC
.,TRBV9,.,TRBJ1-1,CASSVAGNLMNTEAFF,TGTGCCAGCAGCGTAGCGGGGAACCTGATGAACACTGAAGCTTTCTTT
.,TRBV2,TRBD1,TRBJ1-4,CASSSGQANEKLFF,TGTGCCAGCAGCTCCGGACAGGCTAATGAAAAACTGTTTTTT
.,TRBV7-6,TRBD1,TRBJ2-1,CASSSRTGSSYNEQFF,TGTGCCAGCAGCTCTCGGACAGGGAGCTCCTACAATGAGCAGTTCTTC
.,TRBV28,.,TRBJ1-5,CASSPGGPGQPQHF,TGTGCCAGCAGTCCGGGAGGGCCCGGACAGCCCCAGCATTTT
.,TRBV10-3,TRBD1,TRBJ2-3,CAISEARGSGDTQYF,TGTGCCATCAGTGAAGCCAGGGGGTCGGGAGATACGCAGTATTTT
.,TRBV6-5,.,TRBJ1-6,CASSYSWYSPLHF,TGTGCCAGCAGTTACTCGTGGTACTCACCCCTCCACTTT
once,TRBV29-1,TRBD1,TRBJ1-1,CSARTGVTEAFF,TGCAGCGCCAGGACAGGGGTGACTGAAGCTTTCTTT
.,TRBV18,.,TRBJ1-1,CASSPVSRAEAFF,TGTGCCAGCTCACCAGTTTCGAGGGCTGAAGCTTTCTTT
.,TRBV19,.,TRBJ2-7,CASSRDTTGLEQYF,TGTGCCAGTAGTAGGGACACCACGGGACTCGAGCAGTACTTC
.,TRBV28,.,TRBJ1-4,CASSPPGGTNEKLFF,TGTGCCAGCAGTCCTCCCGGGGGAACTAATGAAAAACTGTTTTTT
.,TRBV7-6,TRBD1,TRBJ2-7,CASRFTGGYEQYF,TGTGCCAGCAGGTTCACAGGGGGCTACGAGCAGTACTTC
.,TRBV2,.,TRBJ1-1,CASRTAWRTEAFF,TGTGCCAGCAGGACCGCCTGGAGGACCGAAGCTTTCTTT
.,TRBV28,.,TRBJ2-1,CASSPQSYNEQFF,TGTGCCAGCAGTCCCCAGTCCTACAATGAGCAGTTCTTC
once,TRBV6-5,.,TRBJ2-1,CASSYRAYLMDEQFF,TGTGCCAGCAGTTACCGAGCCTATTTAATGGATGAGCAGTTCTTC
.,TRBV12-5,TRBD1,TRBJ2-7,CASGSGTGVGEQYF,TGTGCTAGTGGATCCGGGACAGGGGTTGGGGAGCAGTACTTC
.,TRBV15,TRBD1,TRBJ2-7,CATSRTGALKTEQYF,TGTGCCACCAGCAGGACAGGGGCTCTTAAGACCGAGCAGTACTTC
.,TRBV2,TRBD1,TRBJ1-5,CASRSGTGGNQPQHF,TGTGCCAGCAGGTCCGGGACAGGGGGTAATCAGCCCCAGCATTTT
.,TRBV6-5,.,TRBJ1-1,CASSRTGTEAFF,TGTGCCAGCAGCCGTACGGGAACTGAAGCTTTCTTT
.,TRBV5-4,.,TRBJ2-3,CASSLGSVSTDTQYF,TGTGCCAGCAGCTTGGGTAGCGTTAGCACAGATACGCAGTATTTT
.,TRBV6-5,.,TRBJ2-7,CASTNGGTEQYF,TGTGCCAGCACCAATGGGGGGACCGAGCAGTACTTC
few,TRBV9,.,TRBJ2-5,CASSVDWGETQYF,TGTGCCAGCAGCGTAGATTGGGGAGAGACCCAGTACTTC
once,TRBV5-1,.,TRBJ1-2,CASSLYQGAFGPGGYTF,TGCGCCAGCAGCTTGTACCAGGGCGCCTTTGGTCCGGGTGGCTACACCTTC
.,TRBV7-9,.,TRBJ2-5,CASSLALRISQETQYF,TGTGCCAGCAGCTTAGCCCTTAGGATCAGCCAGGAGACCCAGTACTTC
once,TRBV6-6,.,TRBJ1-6,CASSYGWGSTAPLHF,TGTGCCAGCAGTTACGGCTGGGGCTCCACGGCACCCCTCCACTTT
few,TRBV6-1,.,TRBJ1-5,CASSEGVGNQPQHF,TGTGCCAGCAGTGAGGGTGTTGGCAATCAGCCCCAGCATTTT
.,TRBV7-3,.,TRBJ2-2,CASSPGPTGELFF,TGTGCCAGCAGCCCGGGCCCTACCGGGGAGCTGTTTTTT